This T cell receptor beta chain was profiled in a study of blood T cell repertoires in COVID-19. Whole-study context: Some COVID-19 samples were acute and others convalescent; all came from the United States, Italy and Spain. Sample material is recorded as cDNA or gDNA derived from T cells, B-cell-depleted T cells, or PBMCs.

In the original analysis: The authors estimated nucleated cell counts from reference gene primer amplification. Generated by immunoSEQ multiplex PCR, the TCRdb table keeps only in-frame clones and is missing some. That table furnishes V, J and clone size, whereas the DNA furnished D and trimming. The table has some 73,000 clones, 65% to 85% seen once. This CDR3 region has 15 residues. J was trimmed by 3 bases and V by 6 bases; bases with no gene match: 7. Germline V gene lookup returns CDR1 SGDLS and CDR2 YYNGEE. The chain combines TRBV9 with TRBJ2-2; TRBD2 agrees at 8 bases. The sequence came from a human donor in a cohort sampled during active COVID-19. Sequencing was done on a sample of peripheral blood. The CDR3 region is CASTGGALDTGELFF. As DNA, the CDR3 is TGTGCCAGCACCGGGGGGGCCCTAGACACCGGGGAGCTGTTTTTT.